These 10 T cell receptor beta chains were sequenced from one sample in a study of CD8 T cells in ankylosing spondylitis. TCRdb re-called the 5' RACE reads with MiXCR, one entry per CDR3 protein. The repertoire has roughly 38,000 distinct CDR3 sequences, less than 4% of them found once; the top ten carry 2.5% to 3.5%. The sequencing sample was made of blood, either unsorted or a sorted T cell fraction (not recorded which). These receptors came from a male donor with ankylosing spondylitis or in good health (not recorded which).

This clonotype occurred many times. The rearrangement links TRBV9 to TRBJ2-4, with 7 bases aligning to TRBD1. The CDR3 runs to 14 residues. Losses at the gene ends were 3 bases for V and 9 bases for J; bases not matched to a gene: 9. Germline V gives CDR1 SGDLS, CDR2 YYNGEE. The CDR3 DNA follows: TGTGCCAGCAGCGGGCCTGGGACAGCGCGCATTCAGTACTTC. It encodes CASSGPGTARIQYF.

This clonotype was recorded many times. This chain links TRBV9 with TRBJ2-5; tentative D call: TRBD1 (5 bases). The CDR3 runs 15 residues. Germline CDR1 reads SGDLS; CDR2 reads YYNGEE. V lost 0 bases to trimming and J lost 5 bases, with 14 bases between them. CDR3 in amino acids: CASSVVPTGWETQYF. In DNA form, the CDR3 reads TGTGCCAGCAGCGTAGTCCCCACAGGATGGGAGACCCAGTACTTC.

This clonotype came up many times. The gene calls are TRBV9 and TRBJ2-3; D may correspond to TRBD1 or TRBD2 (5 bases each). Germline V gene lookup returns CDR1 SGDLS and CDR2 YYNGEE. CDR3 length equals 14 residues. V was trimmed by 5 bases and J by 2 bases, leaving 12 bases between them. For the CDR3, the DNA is TGTGCCAGCAGACGGGACCGTTACACAGATACGCAGTATTTT. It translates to CASRRDRYTDTQYF.

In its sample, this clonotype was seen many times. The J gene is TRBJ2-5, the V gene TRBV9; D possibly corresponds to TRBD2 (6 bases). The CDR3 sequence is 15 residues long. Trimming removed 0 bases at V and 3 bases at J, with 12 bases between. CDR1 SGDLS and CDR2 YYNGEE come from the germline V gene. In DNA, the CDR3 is TGTGCCAGCAGCGTAGCTCCCGGGGGAAAAGAGACCCAGTACTTC. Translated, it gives CASSVAPGGKETQYF.

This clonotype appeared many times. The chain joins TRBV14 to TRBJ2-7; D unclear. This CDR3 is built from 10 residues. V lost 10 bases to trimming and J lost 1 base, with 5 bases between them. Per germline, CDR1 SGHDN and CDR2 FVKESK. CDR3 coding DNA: TGTGCCATTGGGTCCTACGAGCAGTACGTC. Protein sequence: CAIGSYEQYV.

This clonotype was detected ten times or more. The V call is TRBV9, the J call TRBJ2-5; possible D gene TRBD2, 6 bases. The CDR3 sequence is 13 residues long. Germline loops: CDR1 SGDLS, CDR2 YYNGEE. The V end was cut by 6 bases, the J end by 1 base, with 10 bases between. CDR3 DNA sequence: TGTGCCAGCACCAGGGACTTCCAAGAGACCCAGTACTTC. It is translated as CASTRDFQETQYF. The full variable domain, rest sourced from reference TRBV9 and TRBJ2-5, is DSGVTQTPKHLITATGQRVTLRCSPRSGDLSVYWYQQSLDQGLQFLIQYYNGEERAKGNILERFSAQQFPDLHSELNLSSLELGDSALYFCASTRDFQETQYFGPGTRLLVL.

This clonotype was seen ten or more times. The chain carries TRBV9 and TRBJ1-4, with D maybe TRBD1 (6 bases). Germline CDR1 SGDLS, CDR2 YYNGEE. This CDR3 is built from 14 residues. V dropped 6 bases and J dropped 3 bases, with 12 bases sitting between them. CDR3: CASNTGQPNEKLFF. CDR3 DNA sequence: TGTGCCAGCAACACGGGACAACCTAATGAAAAACTGTTTTTT.

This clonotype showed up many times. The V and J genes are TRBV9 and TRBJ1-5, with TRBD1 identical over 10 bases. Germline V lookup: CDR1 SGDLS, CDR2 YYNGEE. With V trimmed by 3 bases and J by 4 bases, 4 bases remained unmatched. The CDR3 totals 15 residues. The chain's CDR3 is CASSAGTGANQPQHF. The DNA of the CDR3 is TGTGCCAGCAGCGCGGGGACAGGGGCAAATCAGCCCCAGCATTTT. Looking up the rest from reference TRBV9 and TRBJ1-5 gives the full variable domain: DSGVTQTPKHLITATGQRVTLRCSPRSGDLSVYWYQQSLDQGLQFLIQYYNGEERAKGNILERFSAQQFPDLHSELNLSSLELGDSALYFCASSAGTGANQPQHFGDGTRLSIL.

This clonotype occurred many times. DNA of the CDR3: TGTGCCAGCAGCCGCGTCTCCCGGGCAGATACGCAGTATTTT. Protein sequence: CASSRVSRADTQYF. The rearrangement links TRBV9 to TRBJ2-3; D unclear. Trimming removed 4 bases from V and 4 bases from J, with 13 bases in between. In germline, CDR1 is SGDLS, CDR2 YYNGEE. This CDR3 has 14 residues.

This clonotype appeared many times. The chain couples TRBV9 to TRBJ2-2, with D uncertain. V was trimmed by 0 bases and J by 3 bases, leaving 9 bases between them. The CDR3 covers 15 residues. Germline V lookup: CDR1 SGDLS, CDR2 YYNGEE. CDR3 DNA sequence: TGTGCCAGCAGCGTAGATTTTGGGGACACCGGGGAGCTGTTTTTT. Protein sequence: CASSVDFGDTGELFF. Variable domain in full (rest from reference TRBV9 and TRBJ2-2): DSGVTQTPKHLITATGQRVTLRCSPRSGDLSVYWYQQSLDQGLQFLIQYYNGEERAKGNILERFSAQQFPDLHSELNLSSLELGDSALYFCASSVDFGDTGELFFGEGSRLTVL.